The clone carrying this TCR beta chain was counted at least ten times. The data were taken from a study of human T cells and chemical hapten exposure. Study context: 0.01% DPC was applied to the upper back in patch tests, which were read at 6 days. It was small differences in pooled library volume that mainly caused per-sample TCR yields to vary.

Time point: patch test 1, 2 weeks after DPC sensitization. This sample's treatment: therapeutic diphenylcyclopropenone sensitization with weekly scalp DPC. Unfractionated whole blood was the source of the extracted total RNA. The library put unique molecular identifiers onto individual cDNA molecules. From the RACE reads, TCRdb called clonotypes with MiXCR, one entry per CDR3 protein. In the table there are under 450,000 distinct CDR3 sequences, 4.8% of which are singletons. CDR3 length: 15 residues. With 3 bases clipped from V and 3 bases from J, the junction kept 4 bases outside the gene matches. The sequence was collected from a woman aged 45-65 years with alopecia areata. Some clones in this sample may be carry-over from other donors' samples. V usage is TRBV12-3 or TRBV12-4 and J usage is TRBJ2-1; TRBD1 aligns across 8 bases. The source was whole blood, collected in connection with sensitization to the hapten diphenylcyclopropenone (DPC). The CDR3 nucleotides read TGTGCCAGCAGTTTCGGACAGGGTGTCTACAATGAGCAGTTCTTC. Translating it yields CASSFGQGVYNEQFF.